This is a list of T cell receptor beta chains from one sample in a study of graft-versus-host responses after intestinal transplantation. Only in-frame clones appear in the TCRdb table, and some are missing; sequencing was by immunoSEQ multiplex PCR. Among roughly 110,000 clones listed, around 92% were seen once. Their specific antigens are unknown. The specimen was unstimulated CD8+ T cells sorted from spleen or lymph node cells, collected before transplant. These receptors were obtained from a human donor who was the organ donor for an intestinal transplant. Each CDR3 is given with its conserved first and last residue. The D gene is left open where the match is weak. Not every row has a clone size; where given, it reads once, few, many or a size class.

>-|12|-|TRBJ2-3|TRBV5-4
TGTGCCAGCAGAGATCAGGCAGATACGCAGTATTTT
CASRDQADTQYF
>-|13|TRBD1|TRBJ1-1|TRBV2
TGTGCCAGCAGTGGACAGGGGGCCACTGAAGCTTTCTTT
CASSGQGATEAFF
>-|23|TRBD2|TRBJ2-2|TRBV28
TGTGCCAGCAGTTTATCGGGTAGCGGGAGCTATGAGAGTTTCCGACACGACACCGGGGAGCTGTTTTTT
CASSLSGSGSYESFRHDTGELFF
>-|11|-|TRBJ2-5|TRBV28
TGTGCCAGCAGTTTGGTGGTAGAGCAGTACTTC
CASSLVVEQYF
>once|15|TRBD1|TRBJ1-1|TRBV29-1
TGCAGCGTTGAACCCCGAGACAGGGAGGGGACTGAAGCTTTCTTT
CSVEPRDREGTEAFF
>-|13|TRBD1|TRBJ1-1|TRBV30
TGTGCCTGGAGCCTGGGACAGAGGACTGAAGCTTTCTTT
CAWSLGQRTEAFF
>-|15|-|TRBJ2-3|TRBV21-1
TGTGCCAGCAGCAAAGAACTAGCGGGAGGAGATACGCAGTATTTT
CASSKELAGGDTQYF
>-|15|-|TRBJ2-3|TRBV5-3
TGTGCCAGAAGCTTGGAAGTTAATCGGGAAGATACGCAGTATTTT
CARSLEVNREDTQYF
>-|14|-|TRBJ1-1|TRBV5-1
TGCGCCAGCAGCCCGACGGGGGGTAACACTGAAGCTTTCTTT
CASSPTGGNTEAFF
>once|13|-|TRBJ1-3|TRBV7-9
TGTGCCAGCAGCCCCAGCTCTGGAAACACCATATATTTT
CASSPSSGNTIYF
>-|13|-|TRBJ1-4|TRBV5-1
TGCGCCAGCAGCTTGGGGCACAGTAGAAAACTGTTTTTT
CASSLGHSRKLFF
>-|16|TRBD2|TRBJ2-2|TRBV18
TGTGCCAGCTCACCACCTAGCGGGGCGAACACCGGGGAGCTGTTTTTT
CASSPPSGANTGELFF
>-|14|-|TRBJ2-1|TRBV27
TGTGCCAGCAGTTTCGGTAGCTCCTACAATGAGCAGTTCTTC
CASSFGSSYNEQFF
>-|11|-|TRBJ1-1|TRBV5-1
TGCGCCAGCAGCTTGGCAGGCTTTGCTTTCTTT
CASSLAGFAFF
>-|15|-|TRBJ1-1|TRBV6-5
TGTGCCAGCAGTTACTCCACAGGCGAAGACACTGAAGCTTTCTTT
CASSYSTGEDTEAFF
>-|16|TRBD1|TRBJ2-3|TRBV28
TGTGCCAGCAGTTTAACAGGGGGCATTAGCACAGATACGCAGTATTTT
CASSLTGGISTDTQYF
>-|15|TRBD2|TRBJ2-7|TRBV6-5
TGTGCCAGCAGAGACATAGCGGGAGGGCTCGACGAGCAGTACTTC
CASRDIAGGLDEQYF
>-|13|-|TRBJ1-1|TRBV6-1
TGTGCCAGCAGAAATACAGGGAACACTGAAGCTTTCTTT
CASRNTGNTEAFF
>-|18|TRBD2|TRBJ2-2|TRBV5-1
TGCGCCAGCAGCTCAATAGCGGGAGGGCTTCTGGGCACCGGGGAGCTGTTTTTT
CASSSIAGGLLGTGELFF
>-|14|TRBD2|TRBJ2-7|TRBV7-9
TGTGCCATCCGGGGGGGGACTCCCTCCTACGAGCAGTACTTC
CAIRGGTPSYEQYF
>once|17|TRBD2|TRBJ2-7|TRBV7-3
TGTGCCAGCAGCTTGGGACTAGCGGGAGTGTGGTCCTACGAGCAGTACTTC
CASSLGLAGVWSYEQYF
>-|11|-|TRBJ2-3|TRBV6-4
TGTGCCAGCAGGGACACAGATACGCAGTATTTT
CASRDTDTQYF
>-|14|TRBD1|TRBJ2-7|TRBV6-1
TGTGCCAGCAGTGGGACAGGGGGTACATACGAGCAGTACTTC
CASSGTGGTYEQYF
>-|18|-|TRBJ1-2|TRBV4-1
TGCGCCAGCAGCCAAGTTTCCACAGGGAGTCCCCATAAATATGGCTACACCTTC
CASSQVSTGSPHKYGYTF
>-|15|-|TRBJ2-7|TRBV6-5
TGTGCCAGCAGTCTTCTAAAGCTTCCGACTTACGAGCAGTACTTC
CASSLLKLPTYEQYF
>-|13|-|TRBJ2-2|TRBV27
TGTGCCAGCAGTTTATCGGCGGCCGGGGAGCTGTTTTTT
CASSLSAAGELFF
>-|14|TRBD1|TRBJ2-7|TRBV5-1
TGCGCCAGCAGCTCTGGACAGGGGGAAGACGAGCAGTACTTC
CASSSGQGEDEQYF
>-|13|TRBD1|TRBJ1-2|TRBV5-4
TGTGCCAGCACCCCCGACAGGGAGGATGGCTACACCTTC
CASTPDREDGYTF
>few|13|TRBD1|TRBJ2-7|TRBV19
TGTGCCAGTTCACTGACAGGGTACCACGAGCAGTACTTC
CASSLTGYHEQYF
>-|13|-|TRBJ2-2|TRBV10-3
TGTGCCGCCCGGGACGGGAACACCGGGGAGCTGTTTTTT
CAARDGNTGELFF
>-|14|-|TRBJ2-5|TRBV6-1
TGTGCCAGCACCCCTCTCCAGGGCGTAGAGACCCAGTACTTC
CASTPLQGVETQYF
>-|17|TRBD2|TRBJ2-7|TRBV12-5
TGTGCTAGTGGCGATCCCGGGGCTAGCGGGAGCTCCTACGAGCAGTACTTC
CASGDPGASGSSYEQYF
>-|16|TRBD2|TRBJ2-7|TRBV15
TGTGCCACCAGCAGGGACGGAGCGGGAGGGCCGGGGGAGCAGTACTTC
CATSRDGAGGPGEQYF
>-|15|-|TRBJ1-1|TRBV19
TGTGCCAGTAGTATAGGTACAGGGTGGAACACTGAAGCTTTCTTT
CASSIGTGWNTEAFF
>-|16|TRBD1|TRBJ1-2|TRBV4-2
TGTGCCAGCAGCCAAGACATCAGGGGGTCTAACTATGGCTACACCTTC
CASSQDIRGSNYGYTF
>-|14|-|TRBJ2-7|TRBV19
TGTGCCAGTAGTTTAAGCGGCGGTGCCTACGAGCAGTACTTC
CASSLSGGAYEQYF
>-|16|-|TRBJ2-2|TRBV4-1
TGCGCCAGCAGCCAAGAGGTGGGGGGGCCGGGCGGGGAGCTGTTTTTT
CASSQEVGGPGGELFF
>-|15|-|TRBJ1-3|TRBV30
TGTGCCTGGAGTTCGGGGGCGGGGTTCCGAAACACCATATATTTT
CAWSSGAGFRNTIYF
>-|14|-|TRBJ2-2|TRBV9
TGTGCCAGCAGCGTAGGAGGGGGCACCGGGGAGCTGTTTTTT
CASSVGGGTGELFF
>once|12|-|TRBJ1-3|TRBV4-2
TGTGCCAACAGCCAGGGGTCTGACACCATATATTTT
CANSQGSDTIYF
>-|15|TRBD2|TRBJ2-3|TRBV18
TGTGCCAGCTCACCGGGGGGGTCCTGGTTCGATACGCAGTATTTT
CASSPGGSWFDTQYF
>-|15|TRBD2|TRBJ2-7|TRBV2
TGTGCCAGCAGTGAGTATAGCGGGAGGTGGAGCGAGCAGTACTTC
CASSEYSGRWSEQYF
>once|14|-|TRBJ2-7|TRBV6-6
TGTGCCAGCATAACCGAGCAGGGGACCTACGAGCAGTACTTC
CASITEQGTYEQYF
>-|15|TRBD2|TRBJ2-1|TRBV10-3
TGTGCCATCAGTGTTGGACTAGCGGGAGAGAGTGAGCAGTTCTTC
CAISVGLAGESEQFF
>-|14|TRBD1|TRBJ2-7|TRBV29-1
TGCAGCGTTGATTTGGGACAGGGCTCCTACGAGCAGTACTTC
CSVDLGQGSYEQYF
>-|13|-|TRBJ2-1|TRBV7-9
TGTGCCAGCAGCTCCGGACTCCACAATGAGCAGTTCTTC
CASSSGLHNEQFF
>-|15|TRBD2|TRBJ2-1|TRBV11-2
TGTGCCAGCAGCTTCCGGGACTATGGGGGAAATGAGCAGTTCTTC
CASSFRDYGGNEQFF
>-|14|-|TRBJ1-1|TRBV7-9
TGTGCCAGCAGCGAGGGAGTTTTGAACACTGAAGCTTTCTTT
CASSEGVLNTEAFF
>-|15|-|TRBJ1-1|TRBV4-1
TGCGCCAGCAGCCAATTCGACTCCTTAGGGACTGAAGCTTTCTTT
CASSQFDSLGTEAFF
>-|14|-|TRBJ2-7|TRBV13
TGTGCCAGCAGCTTAGCGGGCAATACCTACGAGCAGTACTTC
CASSLAGNTYEQYF
>-|14|-|TRBJ2-3|TRBV6-5
TGTGCCAGCAGTCGAACCTCGGGCACAGATACGCAGTATTTT
CASSRTSGTDTQYF
>-|17|TRBD1|TRBJ1-5|TRBV28
TGTGCCAGCAGTTTCCTCAGGCGGGACAGGGAGAATCAGCCCCAGCATTTT
CASSFLRRDRENQPQHF
>-|14|TRBD1|TRBJ2-7|TRBV7-9
TGTGCCAGCAGCTTTTCCGGACAGGGTCTTGAGCAGTACTTC
CASSFSGQGLEQYF